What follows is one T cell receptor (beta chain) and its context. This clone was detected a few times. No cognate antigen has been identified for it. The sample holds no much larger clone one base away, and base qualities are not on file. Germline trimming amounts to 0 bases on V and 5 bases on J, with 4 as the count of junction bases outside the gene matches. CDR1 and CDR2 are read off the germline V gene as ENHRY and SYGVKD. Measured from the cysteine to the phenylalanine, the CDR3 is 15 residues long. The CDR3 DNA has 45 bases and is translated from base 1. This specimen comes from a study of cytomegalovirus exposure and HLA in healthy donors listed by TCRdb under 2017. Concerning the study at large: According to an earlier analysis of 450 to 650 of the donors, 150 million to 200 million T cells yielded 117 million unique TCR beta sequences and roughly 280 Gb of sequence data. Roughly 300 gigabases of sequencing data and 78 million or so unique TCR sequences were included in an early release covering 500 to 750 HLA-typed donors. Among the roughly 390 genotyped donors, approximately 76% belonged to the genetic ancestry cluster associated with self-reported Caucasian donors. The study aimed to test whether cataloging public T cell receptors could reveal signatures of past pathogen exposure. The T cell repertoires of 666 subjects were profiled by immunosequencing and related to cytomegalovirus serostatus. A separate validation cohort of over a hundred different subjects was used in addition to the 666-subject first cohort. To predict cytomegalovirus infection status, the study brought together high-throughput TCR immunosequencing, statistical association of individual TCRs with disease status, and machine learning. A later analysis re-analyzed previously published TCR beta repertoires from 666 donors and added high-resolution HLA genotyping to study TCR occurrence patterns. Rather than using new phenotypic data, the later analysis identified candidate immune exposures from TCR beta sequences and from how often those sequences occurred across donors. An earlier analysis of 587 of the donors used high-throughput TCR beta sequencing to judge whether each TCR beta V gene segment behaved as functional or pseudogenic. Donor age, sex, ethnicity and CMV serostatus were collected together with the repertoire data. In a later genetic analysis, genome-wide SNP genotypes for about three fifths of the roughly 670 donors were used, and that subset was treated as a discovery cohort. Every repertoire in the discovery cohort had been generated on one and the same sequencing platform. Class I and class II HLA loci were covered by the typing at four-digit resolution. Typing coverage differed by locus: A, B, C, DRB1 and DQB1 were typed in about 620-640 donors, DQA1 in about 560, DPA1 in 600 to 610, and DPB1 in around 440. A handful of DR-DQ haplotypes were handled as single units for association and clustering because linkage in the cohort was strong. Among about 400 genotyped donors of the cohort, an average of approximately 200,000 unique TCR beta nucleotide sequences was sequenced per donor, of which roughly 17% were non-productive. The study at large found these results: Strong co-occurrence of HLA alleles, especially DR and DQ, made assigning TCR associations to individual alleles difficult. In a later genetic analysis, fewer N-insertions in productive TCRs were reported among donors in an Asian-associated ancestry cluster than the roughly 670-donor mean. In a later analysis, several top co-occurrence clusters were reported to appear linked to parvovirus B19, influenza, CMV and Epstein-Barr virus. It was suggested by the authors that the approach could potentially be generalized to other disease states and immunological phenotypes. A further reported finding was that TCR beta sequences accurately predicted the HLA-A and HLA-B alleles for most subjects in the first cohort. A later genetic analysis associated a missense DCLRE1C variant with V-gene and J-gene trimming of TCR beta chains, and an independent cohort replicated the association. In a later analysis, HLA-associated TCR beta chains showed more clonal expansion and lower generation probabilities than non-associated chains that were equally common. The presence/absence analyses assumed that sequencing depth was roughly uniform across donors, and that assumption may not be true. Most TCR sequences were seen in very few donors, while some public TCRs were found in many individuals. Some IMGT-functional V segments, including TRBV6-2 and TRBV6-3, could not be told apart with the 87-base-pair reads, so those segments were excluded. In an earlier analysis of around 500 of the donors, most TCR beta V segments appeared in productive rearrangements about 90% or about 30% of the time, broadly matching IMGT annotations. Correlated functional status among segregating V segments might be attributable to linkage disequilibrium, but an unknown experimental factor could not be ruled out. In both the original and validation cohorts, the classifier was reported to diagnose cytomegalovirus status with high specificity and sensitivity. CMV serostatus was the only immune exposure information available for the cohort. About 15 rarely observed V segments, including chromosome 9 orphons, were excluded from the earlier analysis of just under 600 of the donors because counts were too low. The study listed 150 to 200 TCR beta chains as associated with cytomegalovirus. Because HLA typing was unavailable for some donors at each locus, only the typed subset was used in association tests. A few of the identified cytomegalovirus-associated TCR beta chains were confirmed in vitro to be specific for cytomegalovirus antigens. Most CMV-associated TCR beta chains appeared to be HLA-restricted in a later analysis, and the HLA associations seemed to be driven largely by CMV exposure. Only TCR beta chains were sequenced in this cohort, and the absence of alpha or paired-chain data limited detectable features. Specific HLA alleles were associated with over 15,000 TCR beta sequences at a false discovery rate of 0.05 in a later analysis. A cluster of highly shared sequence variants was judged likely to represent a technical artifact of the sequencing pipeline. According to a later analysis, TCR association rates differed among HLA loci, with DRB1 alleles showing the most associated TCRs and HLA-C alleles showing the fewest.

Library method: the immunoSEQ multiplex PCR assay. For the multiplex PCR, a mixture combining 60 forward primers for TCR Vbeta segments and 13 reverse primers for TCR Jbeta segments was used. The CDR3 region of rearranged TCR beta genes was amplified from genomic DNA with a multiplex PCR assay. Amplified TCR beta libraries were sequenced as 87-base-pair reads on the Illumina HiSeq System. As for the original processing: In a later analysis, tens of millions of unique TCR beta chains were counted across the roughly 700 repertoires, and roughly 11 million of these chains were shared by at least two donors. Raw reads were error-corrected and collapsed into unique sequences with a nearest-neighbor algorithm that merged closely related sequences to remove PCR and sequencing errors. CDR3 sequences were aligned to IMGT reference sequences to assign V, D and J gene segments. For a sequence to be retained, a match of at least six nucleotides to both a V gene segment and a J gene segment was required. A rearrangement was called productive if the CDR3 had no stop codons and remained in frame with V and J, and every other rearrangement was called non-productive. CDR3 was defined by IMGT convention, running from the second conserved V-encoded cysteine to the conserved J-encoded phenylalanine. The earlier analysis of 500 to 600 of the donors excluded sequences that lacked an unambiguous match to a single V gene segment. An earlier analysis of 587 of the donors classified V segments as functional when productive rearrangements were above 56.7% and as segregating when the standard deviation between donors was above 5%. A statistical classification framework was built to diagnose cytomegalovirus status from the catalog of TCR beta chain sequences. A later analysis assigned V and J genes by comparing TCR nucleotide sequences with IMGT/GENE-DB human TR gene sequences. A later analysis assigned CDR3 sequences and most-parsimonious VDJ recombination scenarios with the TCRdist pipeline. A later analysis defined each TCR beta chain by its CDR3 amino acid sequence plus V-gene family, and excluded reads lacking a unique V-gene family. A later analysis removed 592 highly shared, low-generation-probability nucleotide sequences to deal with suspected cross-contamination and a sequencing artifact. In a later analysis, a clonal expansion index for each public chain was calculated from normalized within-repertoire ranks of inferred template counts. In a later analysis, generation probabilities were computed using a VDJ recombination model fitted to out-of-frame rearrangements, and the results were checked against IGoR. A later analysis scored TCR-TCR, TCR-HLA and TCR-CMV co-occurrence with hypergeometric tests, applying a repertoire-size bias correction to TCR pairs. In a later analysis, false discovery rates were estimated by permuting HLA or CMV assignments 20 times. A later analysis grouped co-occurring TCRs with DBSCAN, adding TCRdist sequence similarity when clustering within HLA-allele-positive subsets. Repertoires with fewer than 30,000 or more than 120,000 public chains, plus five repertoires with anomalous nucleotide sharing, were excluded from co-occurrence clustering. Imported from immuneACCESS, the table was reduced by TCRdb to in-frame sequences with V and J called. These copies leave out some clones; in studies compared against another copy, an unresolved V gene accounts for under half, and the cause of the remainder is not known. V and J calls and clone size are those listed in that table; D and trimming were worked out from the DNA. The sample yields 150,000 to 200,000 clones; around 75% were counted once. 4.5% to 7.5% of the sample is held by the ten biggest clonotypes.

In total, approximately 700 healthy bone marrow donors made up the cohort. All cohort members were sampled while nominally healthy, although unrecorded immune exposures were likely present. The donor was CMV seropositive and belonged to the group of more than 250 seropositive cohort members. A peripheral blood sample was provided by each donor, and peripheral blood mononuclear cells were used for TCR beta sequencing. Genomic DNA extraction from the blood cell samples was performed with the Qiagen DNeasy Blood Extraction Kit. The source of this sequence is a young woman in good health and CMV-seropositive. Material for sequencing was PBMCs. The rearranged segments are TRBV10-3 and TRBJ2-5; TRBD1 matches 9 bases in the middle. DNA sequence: TGTGCCATCAGTGAGTCTACAGGGGGCGGGGAGACCCAGTACTTC. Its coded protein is CAISESTGGGETQYF.